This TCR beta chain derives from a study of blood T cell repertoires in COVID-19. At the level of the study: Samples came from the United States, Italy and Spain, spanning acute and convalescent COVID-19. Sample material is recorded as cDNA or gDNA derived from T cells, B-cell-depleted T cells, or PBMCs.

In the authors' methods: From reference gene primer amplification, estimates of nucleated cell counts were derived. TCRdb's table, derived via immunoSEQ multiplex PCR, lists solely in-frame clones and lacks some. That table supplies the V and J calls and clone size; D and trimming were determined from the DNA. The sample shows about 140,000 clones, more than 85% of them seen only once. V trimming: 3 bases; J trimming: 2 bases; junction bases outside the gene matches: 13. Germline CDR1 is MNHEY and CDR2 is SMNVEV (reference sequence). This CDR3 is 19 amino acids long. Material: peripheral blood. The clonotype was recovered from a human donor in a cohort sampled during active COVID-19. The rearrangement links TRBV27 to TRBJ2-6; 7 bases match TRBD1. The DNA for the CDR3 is TGTGCCAGCAGTTTCAGACAGGGTAGGGATGTTGCTGGGGCCAACGTCCTGACTTTC. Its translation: CASSFRQGRDVAGANVLTF.